Listed below are T cell receptor beta chains from one sample, sequenced in a study of CD4 T cells in relation to SARS-CoV-2 and coronaviruses. Measured with immunoSEQ multiplex PCR; TCRdb has only the in-frame clones, and not every one. Counted here are around 65,000 clones, 87% occurring once; the ten biggest clones make up 1.6%. Sequenced: memory CD4+ T cells from PBMCs. Receptor source: a human donor in good health. CDR3s include the opening cysteine and the closing phenylalanine or tryptophan. Each record gives: CDR3 DNA, CDR3 protein, clone size, D gene, J gene, V gene. The D gene is left open where the match is weak. Size is omitted from some rows. Given values are once, few, many or a class for expanded clones.

cdr3_nt: TGTGCCAGCAGCTTAAGTGGGGGCGTAGAGAACACTGAAGCTTTCTTT
cdr3_aa: CASSLSGGVENTEAFF
clone_size: once
d_call: -
j_call: TRBJ1-1
v_call: TRBV7-3

cdr3_nt: TGTGCCAGCAGCTTACGACGCGGGGAGACCCAGTACTTC
cdr3_aa: CASSLRRGETQYF
clone_size: -
d_call: -
j_call: TRBJ2-5
v_call: TRBV7-8

cdr3_nt: TGTGCCAGCTCACGCATGGGGGGGGGCAATCAGCCCCAGCATTTT
cdr3_aa: CASSRMGGGNQPQHF
clone_size: -
d_call: -
j_call: TRBJ1-5
v_call: TRBV18

cdr3_nt: TGTGCCAGTGGGGACGGGACGGGGTTCTATAGCAATCAGCCCCAGCATTTT
cdr3_aa: CASGDGTGFYSNQPQHF
clone_size: -
d_call: -
j_call: TRBJ1-5
v_call: TRBV19

cdr3_nt: TGTGCTAGTGGCGCAAACTCCGACAGGAGGGGCGGAAACACCATATATTTT
cdr3_aa: CASGANSDRRGGNTIYF
clone_size: -
d_call: -
j_call: TRBJ1-3
v_call: TRBV12-5

cdr3_nt: TGTGCCAGCAGTCCAGACCCATTGGCTGGGGATTCACCCCTCCACTTT
cdr3_aa: CASSPDPLAGDSPLHF
clone_size: -
d_call: -
j_call: TRBJ1-6
v_call: TRBV5-4

cdr3_nt: TGCGCCAGCAGCTTGGGGGTAGGAGGCGGAAGCACAGATACGCAGTATTTT
cdr3_aa: CASSLGVGGGSTDTQYF
clone_size: -
d_call: -
j_call: TRBJ2-3
v_call: TRBV5-1

cdr3_nt: TGTGCCAGCAGCCAGGCCGGGACAGCTATCTATGGCTACACCTTC
cdr3_aa: CASSQAGTAIYGYTF
clone_size: -
d_call: TRBD1
j_call: TRBJ1-2
v_call: TRBV3-1/TRBV3-2

cdr3_nt: TGTGCCAGCAGTTTAGGGGGGAGCACAGATACGCAGTATTTT
cdr3_aa: CASSLGGSTDTQYF
clone_size: -
d_call: -
j_call: TRBJ2-3
v_call: TRBV28

cdr3_nt: TGCGCCAGCAGTCCCGGGACAGGGCGGGACACTGAAGCTTTCTTT
cdr3_aa: CASSPGTGRDTEAFF
clone_size: -
d_call: TRBD1
j_call: TRBJ1-1
v_call: TRBV5-1

cdr3_nt: TGTGCCAGCAGCTTCGACGGTCTCACTGAAGCTTTCTTT
cdr3_aa: CASSFDGLTEAFF
clone_size: -
d_call: -
j_call: TRBJ1-1
v_call: TRBV7-9

cdr3_nt: TGTGCCAGCAGCTTATATAGAGGGGCTGGGGCCAACGTCCTGACTTTC
cdr3_aa: CASSLYRGAGANVLTF
clone_size: -
d_call: -
j_call: TRBJ2-6
v_call: TRBV7-9